This TCR beta chain was identified in a study of T cell repertoires in cytomegalovirus infection (dated by TCRdb to about 2019). Looking at the study overall: Peptide stimulations targeted recently identified HLA-C-restricted CMV epitopes, whose presentation resists viral immunomodulation, together with well-studied HLA-B-restricted epitopes. Donor HLA type was relevant to the analysis, as public TCR beta signatures indicated carriage of CMV infection together with the matching HLA type. On the study overall, not on this receptor specifically: In the ex vivo response, HLA-C-restricted CMV-specific TCR beta clonotypes were dominant, and in two of eight donors the single most frequent clonotype came from this HLA-C-restricted group. In both this cohort and an independent cohort of 352 donors, the cumulative frequency of public TCR beta family members distinguished carriers of CMV infection plus the relevant HLA type.

CDR1 SGHVS and CDR2 FNYEAQ were looked up in the germline V gene. The CDR3, cysteine through phenylalanine, is 16 amino acids long. Only the CDR3 DNA stays, 48 bases, in frame from base 1. V is pared back by 5 bases and J by 0 bases, with 15 bases lying between the germline termini. This clonotype was seen more than once but under ten times. Its antigen is not yet known. No quality values exist for individual bases; no much larger clone is one base distant. The sequencer was an Illumina HiSeq 1500. TCRdb reran the public reads through fastp at Q25 and MiXCR, keeping productive beta chains. All rows with the same CDR3 protein become a single entry with the most common DNA and genes. This sample holds about 570,000 distinct CDR3 sequences; 40% were observed only once. 48% of the sample comes from the top ten. Interpreted using the paper, the treatment or condition label stands for: in vitro stimulation with specific CMV peptide epitopes to enrich CMV-specific T cells.

This receptor was taken from a human donor in good health (CMV status not recorded). Some clones in this sample may be carry-over from other donors' samples. The chain is encoded by TRBV7-6 joined to TRBJ2-3; the D gene is perhaps TRBD2, on 6 matching bases. The sequenced sample was cultured PBMCs, obtained from culture after CMV antigen stimulation. The DNA sequence reads TGTGCCAGCAGCCAGGTAGCGGATACTAGCACAGATACGCAGTATTTT. Translation gives CASSQVADTSTDTQYF.